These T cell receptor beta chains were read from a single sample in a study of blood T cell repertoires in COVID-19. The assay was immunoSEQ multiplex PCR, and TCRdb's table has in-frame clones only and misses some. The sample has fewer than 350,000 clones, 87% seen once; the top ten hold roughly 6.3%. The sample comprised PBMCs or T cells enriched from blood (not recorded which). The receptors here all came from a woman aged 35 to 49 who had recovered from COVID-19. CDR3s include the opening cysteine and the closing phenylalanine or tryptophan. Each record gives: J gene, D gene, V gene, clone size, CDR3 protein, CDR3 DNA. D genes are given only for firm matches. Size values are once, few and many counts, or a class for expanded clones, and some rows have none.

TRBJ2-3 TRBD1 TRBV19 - CASSRDRVPDTQYF TGTGCCAGTAGCAGGGACAGGGTGCCAGATACGCAGTATTTT
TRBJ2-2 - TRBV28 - CASSTPGVGELFF TGTGCCAGCAGCACCCCAGGGGTCGGGGAGCTGTTTTTT
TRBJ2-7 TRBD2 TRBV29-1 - CSVGLLAGPWSYEQYF TGCAGCGTTGGGCTGCTAGCGGGGCCTTGGTCCTACGAGCAGTACTTC
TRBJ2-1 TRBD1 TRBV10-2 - CASIAQGAINEQFF TGCGCCAGCATCGCACAGGGGGCGATCAATGAGCAGTTCTTC
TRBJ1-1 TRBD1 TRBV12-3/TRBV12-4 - CASKGAAAEAFF TGTGCCAGCAAGGGGGCGGCCGCTGAAGCTTTCTTT
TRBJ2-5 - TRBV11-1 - CASSFGETQYF TGTGCCAGCAGCTTCGGGGAGACCCAGTACTTC
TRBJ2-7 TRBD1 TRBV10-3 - CAIKPGQGSEQYF TGTGCCATCAAACCGGGACAGGGTTCCGAGCAGTACTTC
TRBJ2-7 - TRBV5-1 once CASSLPGVTYEQYF TGCGCCAGCAGCTTACCCGGGGTAACTTACGAGCAGTACTTC
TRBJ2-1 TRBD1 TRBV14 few CASMPRQGTPSGQFF TGTGCCAGCATGCCCAGACAGGGGACCCCCTCGGGGCAGTTCTTC
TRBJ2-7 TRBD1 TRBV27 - CASSSGQGVVYEQYF TGTGCCAGCAGTTCCGGACAGGGGGTGGTCTACGAGCAGTACTTC
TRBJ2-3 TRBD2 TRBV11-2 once CASSLGDLAGGSTDTQYF TGTGCCAGCAGCTTAGGGGATCTAGCGGGGGGTTCCACAGATACGCAGTATTTT
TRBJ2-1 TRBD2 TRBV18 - CASSPTLAGEINEQFF TGTGCCAGCTCACCAACACTAGCGGGAGAAATCAATGAGCAGTTCTTC
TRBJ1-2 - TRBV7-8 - CASSRGQGSSNYGYTF TGTGCCAGCAGCCGGGGGCAGGGGTCTTCAAACTATGGCTACACCTTC
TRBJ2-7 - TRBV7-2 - CASSPAGGRHYEQYF TGTGCCAGCAGCCCGGCCGGAGGGCGACACTACGAGCAGTACTTC
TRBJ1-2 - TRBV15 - CATSGAQGYGYTF TGTGCCACTTCCGGGGCTCAGGGGTATGGCTACACCTTC
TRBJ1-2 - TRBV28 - CASSWGLGYTF TGTGCCAGCAGCTGGGGACTGGGCTACACCTTC
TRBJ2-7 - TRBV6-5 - CASSQNRDTSYEQYF TGTGCCAGCAGCCAGAACCGGGACACCTCCTACGAGCAGTACTTC
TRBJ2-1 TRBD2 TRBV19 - CASSIPMGEGDNEQFF TGTGCCAGTAGTATCCCTATGGGGGAGGGCGATAATGAGCAGTTCTTC
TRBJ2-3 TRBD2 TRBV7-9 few CASSPPGGTSISMYF TGTGCCAGCAGCCCCCCAGGTGGGACTAGTATTTCGATGTATTTT
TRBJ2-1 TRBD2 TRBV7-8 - CASSQKGLAEYNEQFF TGTGCCAGCAGCCAAAAGGGACTAGCGGAATACAATGAGCAGTTCTTC
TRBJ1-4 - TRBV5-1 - CASSRDTGNEKLFF TGCGCCAGCAGCCGCGACACCGGTAATGAAAAACTGTTTTTT
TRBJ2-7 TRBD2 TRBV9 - CASSVGSAGEWYEQYF TGTGCCAGCAGCGTAGGCTCAGCGGGAGAATGGTACGAGCAGTACTTC